These 20 T cell receptor beta chains were sequenced from one sample in a study of shared clonotypes between healthy human individuals. This table comes from immunoSEQ multiplex PCR, and its TCRdb copy is limited to in-frame clones, with some not included. The table includes about 590,000 clones, around 95% detected once. Naive CD8 cells lacked CD45RO and underwent positive selection for CCR7, leaving out terminally differentiated effector memory CD45RA+ cells. The sequenced sample consisted of naive CD8+ T cells sorted from blood. These receptors all come from a woman under 40 in good health.

The V gene is TRBV5-6, the J gene TRBJ2-3; D gene unclear. CDR3 length equals 15 residues. The germline V gene has CDR1 SGHDT and CDR2 YYEEEE. V lost 1 base and J lost 0, with 9 bases in between. CDR3 DNA sequence: TGTGCCAGCAGCTTGAGCGCCTCTAGCACAGATACGCAGTATTTT. Amino acid sequence: CASSLSASSTDTQYF.

The chain couples TRBV4-1 to TRBJ2-7, with TRBD2 matching 11 bases. This CDR3 contains 19 residues. V was clipped by 2 bases and J by 0 bases; unmatched bases: 12. Germline V CDR1 and CDR2: MGHRA, YSYEKL. The CDR3 reads CASSQQTGTSGLDSYEQYF. The CDR3 coding sequence is TGCGCCAGCAGCCAACAAACCGGGACTAGCGGCCTAGACTCCTACGAGCAGTACTTC.

The V and J genes are TRBV5-1 and TRBJ2-6; 8 nucleotides align to TRBD1. The CDR3 has 18 amino acids. Trimming cost V 3 bases and J 0 bases; bases outside gene matches: 8. Germline V gene lookup returns CDR1 SGHRS and CDR2 YFSETQ. The CDR3 loop reads CASSWSRDRSSGANVLTF. The DNA of the CDR3 is TGCGCCAGCAGCTGGAGCCGGGACAGGTCCTCTGGGGCCAACGTCCTGACTTTC.

The chain is built from TRBV5-6 and TRBJ1-2, with a possible D match to TRBD1 (6 bases). Trimming stripped 4 bases from V and 4 bases from J, with 11 bases between. Germline CDR1 SGHDT, CDR2 YYEEEE. The CDR3 runs to 13 residues. CDR3 in amino acids: CASSEDSSYGYTF. In nucleotides, the CDR3 is TGTGCCAGCAGCGAGGACAGCAGCTATGGCTACACCTTC.

The chain recombines TRBV28 with TRBJ2-5; possibly TRBD1 for D (5 bases). This CDR3 is 14 amino acids long. Germline V gives CDR1 MDHEN, CDR2 SYDVKM. V was cut by 8 bases and J by 2 bases, with 15 bases left in between. The CDR3 DNA reads TGTGCCAGCGGCAGGCAGGGTCGACAAGAGACCCAGTACTTC. It encodes CASGRQGRQETQYF.

This clone showed up just once. The rearrangement links TRBV10-2 to TRBJ1-1; D might be TRBD1 (5 bases). CDR1 is WSHSY and CDR2 is SAAADI in the germline V gene. The CDR3 is 15 amino acids. V was shortened by 0 bases and J by 4 bases, with 12 bases between the two germline ends. CDR3 DNA: TGCGCCAGCAGTGAGTCTTTGAGGGGTAGCACTGAAGCTTTCTTT. Translated, it gives CASSESLRGSTEAFF.

The chain carries TRBV23-1 and TRBJ2-1; TRBD2 agrees at 11 bases. TRBV23-1 belongs to the ORF category, with a function that is uncertain. This CDR3 spans 18 amino acids. The V segment lost 6 bases and the J segment 0 bases; nucleotides outside the gene matches: 10. Here the CDR3 reads CASRGTSGGIGSYNEQFF. DNA for the CDR3: TGCGCCAGCAGAGGGACTAGCGGAGGGATAGGCTCCTACAATGAGCAGTTCTTC.

This sequence joins TRBV9 and TRBJ2-6, with D tentatively TRBD1 (6 bases). The CDR3 has 15 residues. The V end lost 4 bases, the J end lost 0 bases, and 8 bases lay between the germline ends. Germline-derived CDR1 and CDR2 are SGDLS and YYNGEE. CDR3 in DNA: TGTGCCAGCAGCCTAGGGGGCTCTGGGGCCAACGTCCTGACTTTC. Translating gives CASSLGGSGANVLTF.

V usage is TRBV5-8 and J usage is TRBJ1-5; D call uncertain. Trimming removed 2 bases at V and 7 bases at J, with 13 bases between. From germline, CDR1 is SGHTS and CDR2 YDEGEE. CDR3 size: 14 residues. The CDR3 DNA follows: TGTGCCAGCAGCTTTAGTGGGCTCGACCAGCCCCAGCATTTT. Translated, it gives CASSFSGLDQPQHF.

This chain joins TRBV5-6 and TRBJ2-1; TRBD1 or TRBD2 may be the D gene (5 bases each). Deletions cut 5 bases from V and 2 bases from J, with 11 bases between. The V gene's germline CDR1 is SGHDT and CDR2 YYEEEE. The CDR3 is 14 residues long. Here the CDR3 DNA reads TGTGCCAGCAGGGGGCTAGCCCCCTACAATGAGCAGTTCTTC. Residues: CASRGLAPYNEQFF.

This chain links TRBV7-9 with TRBJ1-4; D is unresolved. CDR1 is SEHNR, CDR2 FQNEAQ, per germline (reference sequence). This CDR3 has 14 amino acids. Trimming shortened V by 5 bases and J by 8 bases, and 15 bases separated the two germline ends. CDR3 sequence: CASSADLRAEKLFF. For the CDR3, the DNA is TGTGCCAGCAGCGCAGACCTACGGGCCGAAAAACTGTTTTTT.

The V and J genes are TRBV5-1 and TRBJ2-1; TRBD2 matches at 7 bases. CDR3 length: 15 residues. Trimming cost V 5 bases and J 5 bases; bases outside gene matches: 10. Germline CDR1 reads SGHRS; CDR2 reads YFSETQ. The CDR3 protein is CASRYGLAAHNEQFF. Written as DNA, the CDR3 is TGCGCCAGCAGATACGGCCTAGCGGCCCACAATGAGCAGTTCTTC.

This rearrangement joins TRBV5-4 to TRBJ2-7, with D tentatively TRBD2 (6 bases). The CDR3 loop spans 14 amino acids. Trimming stripped 4 bases from V and 1 base from J, with 12 bases between. Germline CDR1 SGHNT, CDR2 YYREEE (reference sequence). The CDR3 DNA is TGTGCCAGCAGCCTGTGGGGACTGTCCTACGAGCAGTACTTC. It translates to CASSLWGLSYEQYF.

V usage is TRBV5-6 and J usage is TRBJ2-2; D unresolved. Germline V CDR1 and CDR2: SGHDT, YYEEEE. V gave up 0 bases and J gave up 3 bases, with 6 bases separating them. The CDR3 consists of 14 residues. The CDR3 DNA follows: TGTGCCAGCAGCTTGGAGCGTCACACCGGGGAGCTGTTTTTT. Amino acid sequence: CASSLERHTGELFF.

The V gene is TRBV6-5, the J gene TRBJ2-1, with 10 positions matching TRBD2. CDR1 and CDR2 from the germline V gene are MNHEY and SVGAGI. J gave up 4 bases and V 10 bases, and 7 bases lay outside the gene matches. The CDR3 loop spans 14 amino acids. CDR3 sequence: CATLAGGPYNEQFF. CDR3 bases: TGTGCCACCTTAGCGGGAGGACCTTACAATGAGCAGTTCTTC.

V usage is TRBV28 and J usage is TRBJ1-4; unclear D gene. The V end lost 3 bases, the J end lost 15 bases, and 14 bases lay between the germline ends. The CDR3 is 12 residues long. In germline, CDR1 is MDHEN, CDR2 SYDVKM. The CDR3 DNA follows: TGTGCCAGCAGTTTGGGCGGCCCGGGCGTGTTTTTT. The encoded protein is CASSLGGPGVFF.

The V call is TRBV5-1, the J call TRBJ2-2; perhaps TRBD1 as D (5 bases). The V gene lost 4 bases and the J gene lost 3 bases, with 16 bases spanning the gap. This CDR3 spans 16 amino acids. Germline assignment: CDR1 SGHRS and CDR2 YFSETQ. The DNA for the CDR3 is TGCGCCAGCAGCCCGTTTTGGCAGGGTGACACCGGGGAGCTGTTTTTT. This translates into CASSPFWQGDTGELFF.

The rearrangement uses TRBV5-1 and TRBJ1-1; TRBD1 might be the D (6 bases). This CDR3 spans 14 amino acids. Germline assignment: CDR1 SGHRS and CDR2 YFSETQ. Trimming cost V 3 bases and J 4 bases, with 13 bases left between them. The CDR3: CASSSIQGGTEAFF. DNA for the CDR3: TGCGCCAGCAGCTCCATACAGGGAGGCACTGAAGCTTTCTTT.

The V gene is TRBV27, the J gene TRBJ2-7; D unresolved. The germline CDR1 and CDR2 sequences are MNHEY and SMNVEV (reference sequence). V dropped 6 bases and J dropped 6 bases, with 12 bases sitting between them. CDR3 length: 12 amino acids. CDR3 in DNA: TGTGCCAGCAGCCCCCGCGGTCCCGAGCAGTACTTC. Residues: CASSPRGPEQYF.

The rearrangement uses TRBV7-6 and TRBJ2-7, with D perhaps matching TRBD1 or TRBD2 (5 bases each). CDR3 length: 15 residues. V lost 6 bases, J lost 4 bases, and 19 bases lay in between. Germline CDR1 reads SGHVS; CDR2 reads FNYEAQ. The CDR3 protein is CASSPFDSRGYEQYF. The CDR3 DNA reads as TGTGCCAGCAGTCCCTTCGACAGCCGAGGGTACGAGCAGTACTTC.